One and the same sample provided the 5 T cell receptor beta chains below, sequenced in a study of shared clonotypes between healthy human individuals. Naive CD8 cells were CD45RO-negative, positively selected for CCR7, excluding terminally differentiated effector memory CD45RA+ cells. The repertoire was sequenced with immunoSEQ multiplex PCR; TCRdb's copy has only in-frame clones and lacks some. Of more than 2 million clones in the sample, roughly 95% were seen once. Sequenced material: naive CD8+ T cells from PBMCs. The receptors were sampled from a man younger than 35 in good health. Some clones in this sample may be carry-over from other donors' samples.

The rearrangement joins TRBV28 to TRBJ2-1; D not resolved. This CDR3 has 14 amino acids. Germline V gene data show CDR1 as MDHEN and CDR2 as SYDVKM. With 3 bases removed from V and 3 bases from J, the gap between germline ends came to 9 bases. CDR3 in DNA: TGTGCCAGCAGTTTCGTGGCGAGCTACAATGAGCAGTTCTTC. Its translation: CASSFVASYNEQFF.

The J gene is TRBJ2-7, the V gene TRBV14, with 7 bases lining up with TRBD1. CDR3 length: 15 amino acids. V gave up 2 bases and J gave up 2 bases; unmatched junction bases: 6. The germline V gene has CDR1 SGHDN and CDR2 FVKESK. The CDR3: CASSQRTGRAYEQYF. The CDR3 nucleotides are TGTGCCAGCAGCCAAAGGACAGGACGCGCCTACGAGCAGTACTTC.

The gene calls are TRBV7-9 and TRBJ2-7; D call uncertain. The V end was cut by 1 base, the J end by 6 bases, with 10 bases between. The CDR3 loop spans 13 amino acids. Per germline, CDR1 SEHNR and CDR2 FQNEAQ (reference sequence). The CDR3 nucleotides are TGTGCCAGCAGCTTAGGAGACCCCCGCGAGCAGTACTTC. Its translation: CASSLGDPREQYF.

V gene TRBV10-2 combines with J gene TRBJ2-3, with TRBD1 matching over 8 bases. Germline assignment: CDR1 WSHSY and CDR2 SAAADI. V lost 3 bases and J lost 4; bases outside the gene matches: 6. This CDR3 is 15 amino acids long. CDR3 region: CASSDWQGAADTQYF. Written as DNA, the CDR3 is TGCGCCAGCAGTGATTGGCAGGGGGCAGCAGATACGCAGTATTTT.

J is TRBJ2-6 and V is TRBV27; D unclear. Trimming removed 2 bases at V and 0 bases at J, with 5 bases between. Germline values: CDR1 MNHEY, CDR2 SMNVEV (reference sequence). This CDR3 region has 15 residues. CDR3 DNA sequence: TGTGCCAGCAGTTTAAGTTACTCTGGGGCCAACGTCCTGACTTTC. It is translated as CASSLSYSGANVLTF.